The source of this TCR beta chain is a study of T cell responses to AZD1222 COVID-19 vaccine. Some clones are missing from TCRdb's copy, which holds only in-frame ones; the method was immunoSEQ multiplex PCR. The table shows about 110,000 clones, with around 87% occurring only once. V was cut by 7 bases and J by 2 bases, with 15 bases left in between. Germline assignment: CDR1 SNHLY and CDR2 FYNNEI. The CDR3 runs to 16 residues. The specimen was peripheral blood, collected on day 0 of AZD1222 vaccination. This clonotype was sampled from an adult in good health. J is TRBJ1-6 and V is TRBV2; D uncertain. The CDR3 DNA reads TGTGCCAGCACTAAGCGGGAGGTGACCTATAATTCACCCCTCCACTTT. This gives the protein CASTKREVTYNSPLHF.